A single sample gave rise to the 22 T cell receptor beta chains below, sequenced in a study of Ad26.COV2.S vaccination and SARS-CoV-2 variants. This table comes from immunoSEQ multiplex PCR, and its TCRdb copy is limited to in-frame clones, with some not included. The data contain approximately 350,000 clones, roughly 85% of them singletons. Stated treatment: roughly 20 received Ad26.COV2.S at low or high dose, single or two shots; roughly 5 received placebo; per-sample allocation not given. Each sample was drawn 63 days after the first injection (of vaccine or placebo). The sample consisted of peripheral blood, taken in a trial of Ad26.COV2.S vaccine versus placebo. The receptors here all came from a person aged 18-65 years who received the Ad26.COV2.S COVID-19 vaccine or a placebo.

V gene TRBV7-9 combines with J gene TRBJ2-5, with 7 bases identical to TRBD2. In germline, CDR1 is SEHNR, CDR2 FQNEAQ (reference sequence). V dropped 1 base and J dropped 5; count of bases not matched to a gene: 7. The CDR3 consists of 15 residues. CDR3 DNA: TGTGCCAGCAGCTTAGGATTACTAGCGATCGAGACCCAGTACTTC. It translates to CASSLGLLAIETQYF.

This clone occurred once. The CDR3 DNA reads TGTGCCAGCAGCTTAGGGGGGGACGGAGTTACGCAGTATTTT. Translating it yields CASSLGGDGVTQYF. The gene calls are TRBV7-8 and TRBJ2-3, with a weak D call TRBD2 (6 bases). The CDR3 runs to 14 residues. The V gene lost 1 base and the J gene lost 8 bases, with 13 bases spanning the gap. Germline CDR1 is SGHVS and CDR2 is FQNEAQ.

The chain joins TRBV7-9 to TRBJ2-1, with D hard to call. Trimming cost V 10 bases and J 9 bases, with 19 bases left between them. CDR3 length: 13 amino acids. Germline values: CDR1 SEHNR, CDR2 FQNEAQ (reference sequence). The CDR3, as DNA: TGTGCCACCTCATCTGGGGTGGTCGCTGAGCAGTTCTTC. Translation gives CATSSGVVAEQFF.

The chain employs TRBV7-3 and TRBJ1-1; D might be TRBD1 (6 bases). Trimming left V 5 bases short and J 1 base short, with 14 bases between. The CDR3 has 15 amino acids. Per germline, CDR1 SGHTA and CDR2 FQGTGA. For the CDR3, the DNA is TGTGCCAGCAGCCCATCACAGGGCCGGAACACTGAAGCTTTCTTT. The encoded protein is CASSPSQGRNTEAFF.

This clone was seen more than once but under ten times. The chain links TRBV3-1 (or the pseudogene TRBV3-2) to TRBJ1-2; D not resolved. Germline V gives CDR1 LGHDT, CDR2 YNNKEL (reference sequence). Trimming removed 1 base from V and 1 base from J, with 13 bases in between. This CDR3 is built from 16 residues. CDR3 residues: CASSQVGQRRNYGYTF. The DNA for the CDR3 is TGTGCCAGCAGCCAAGTGGGTCAGAGACGTAACTATGGCTACACCTTC.

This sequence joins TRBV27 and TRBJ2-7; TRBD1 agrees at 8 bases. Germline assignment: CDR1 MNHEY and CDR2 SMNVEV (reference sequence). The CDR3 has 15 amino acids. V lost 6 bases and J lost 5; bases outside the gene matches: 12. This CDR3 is CASRTLQGELHEQYF. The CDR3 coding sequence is TGTGCCAGCAGAACCTTACAGGGGGAGTTGCACGAGCAGTACTTC.

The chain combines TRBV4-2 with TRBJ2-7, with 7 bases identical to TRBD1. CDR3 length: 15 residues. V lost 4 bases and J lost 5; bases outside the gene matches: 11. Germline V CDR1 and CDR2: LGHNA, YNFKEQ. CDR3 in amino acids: CASSPRYRGRDEQYF. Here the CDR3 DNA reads TGTGCCAGCAGCCCACGGTACAGGGGACGCGACGAGCAGTACTTC.

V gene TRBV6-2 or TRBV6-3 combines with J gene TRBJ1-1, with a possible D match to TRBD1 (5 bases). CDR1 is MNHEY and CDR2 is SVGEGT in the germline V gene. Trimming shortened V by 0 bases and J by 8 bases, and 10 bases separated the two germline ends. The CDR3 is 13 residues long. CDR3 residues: CASSYSPTVEAFF. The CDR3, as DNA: TGTGCCAGCAGTTACTCGCCGACAGTCGAAGCTTTCTTT.

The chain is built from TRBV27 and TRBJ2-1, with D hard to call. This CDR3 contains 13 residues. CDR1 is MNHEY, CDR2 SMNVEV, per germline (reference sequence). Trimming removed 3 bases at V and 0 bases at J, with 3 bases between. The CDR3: CASSFHSYNEQFF. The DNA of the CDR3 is TGTGCCAGCAGTTTCCACTCCTACAATGAGCAGTTCTTC.

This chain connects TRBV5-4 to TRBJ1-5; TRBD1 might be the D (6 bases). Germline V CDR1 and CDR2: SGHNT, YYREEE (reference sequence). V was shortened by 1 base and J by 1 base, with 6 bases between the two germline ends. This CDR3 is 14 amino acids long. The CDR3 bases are TGTGCCAGCAGCTTGCAGGGGAGCAATCAGCCCCAGCATTTT. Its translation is CASSLQGSNQPQHF. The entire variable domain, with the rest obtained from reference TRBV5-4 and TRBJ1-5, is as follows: ETGVTQSPTHLIKTRGQQVTLRCSSQSGHNTVSWYQQALGQGPQFIFQYYREEENGRGNFPPRFSGLQFPNYSSELNVNALELDDSALYLCASSLQGSNQPQHFGDGTRLSIL.

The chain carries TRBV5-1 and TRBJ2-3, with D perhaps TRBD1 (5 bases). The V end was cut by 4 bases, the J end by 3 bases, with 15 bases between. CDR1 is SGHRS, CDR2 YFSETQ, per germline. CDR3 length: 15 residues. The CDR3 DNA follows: TGCGCCAGCAGCCTACACCGGCAGGGAACAGATACGCAGTATTTT. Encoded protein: CASSLHRQGTDTQYF. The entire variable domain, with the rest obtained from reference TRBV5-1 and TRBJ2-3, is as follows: KAGVTQTPRYLIKTRGQQVTLSCSPISGHRSVSWYQQTPGQGLQFLFEYFSETQRNKGNFPGRFSGRQFSNSRSEMNVSTLELGDSALYLCASSLHRQGTDTQYFGPGTRLTVL.

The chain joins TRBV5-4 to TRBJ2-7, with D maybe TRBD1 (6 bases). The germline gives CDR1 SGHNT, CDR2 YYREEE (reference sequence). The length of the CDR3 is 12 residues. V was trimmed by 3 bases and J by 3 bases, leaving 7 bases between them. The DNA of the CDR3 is TGTGCCAGCAGCTCGACAGGCTACGAGCAGTACTTC. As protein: CASSSTGYEQYF. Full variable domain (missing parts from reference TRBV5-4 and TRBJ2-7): ETGVTQSPTHLIKTRGQQVTLRCSSQSGHNTVSWYQQALGQGPQFIFQYYREEENGRGNFPPRFSGLQFPNYSSELNVNALELDDSALYLCASSSTGYEQYFGPGTRLTVT.

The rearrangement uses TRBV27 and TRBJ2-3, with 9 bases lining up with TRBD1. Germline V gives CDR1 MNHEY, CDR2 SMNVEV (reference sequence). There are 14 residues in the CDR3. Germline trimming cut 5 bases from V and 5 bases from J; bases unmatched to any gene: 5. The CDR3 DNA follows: TGTGCCAGCAGTCGGGGACAGGGTCGAGATACGCAGTATTTT. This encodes CASSRGQGRDTQYF.

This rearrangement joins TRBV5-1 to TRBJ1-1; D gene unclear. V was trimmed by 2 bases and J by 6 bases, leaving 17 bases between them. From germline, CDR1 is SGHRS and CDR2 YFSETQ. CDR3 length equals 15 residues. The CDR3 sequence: CASSFTGSSGSEAFF. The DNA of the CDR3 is TGCGCCAGCAGCTTCACCGGGTCCAGTGGTTCTGAAGCTTTCTTT. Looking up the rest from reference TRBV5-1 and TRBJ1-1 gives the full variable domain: KAGVTQTPRYLIKTRGQQVTLSCSPISGHRSVSWYQQTPGQGLQFLFEYFSETQRNKGNFPGRFSGRQFSNSRSEMNVSTLELGDSALYLCASSFTGSSGSEAFFGQGTRLTVV.

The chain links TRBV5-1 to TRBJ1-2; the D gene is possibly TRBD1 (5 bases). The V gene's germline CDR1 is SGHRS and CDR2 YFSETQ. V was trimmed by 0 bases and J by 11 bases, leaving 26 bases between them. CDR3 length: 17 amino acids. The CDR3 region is CASSLDPPGGATGSYTF. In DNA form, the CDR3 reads TGCGCCAGCAGCTTGGACCCCCCGGGAGGGGCTACGGGATCGTACACCTTC.

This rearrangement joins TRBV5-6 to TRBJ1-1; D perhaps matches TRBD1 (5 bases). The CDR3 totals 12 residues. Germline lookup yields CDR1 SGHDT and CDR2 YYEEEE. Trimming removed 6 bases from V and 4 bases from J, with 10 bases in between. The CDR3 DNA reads TGTGCCAGCAACCAGGGCCCCACTGAAGCTTTCTTT. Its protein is CASNQGPTEAFF.

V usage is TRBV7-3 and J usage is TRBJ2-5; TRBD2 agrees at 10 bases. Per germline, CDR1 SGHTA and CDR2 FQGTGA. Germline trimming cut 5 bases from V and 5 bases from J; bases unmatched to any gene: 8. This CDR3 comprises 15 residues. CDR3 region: CASSPLAGAGETQYF. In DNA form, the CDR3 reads TGTGCCAGCAGCCCCCTAGCGGGGGCTGGTGAGACCCAGTACTTC.

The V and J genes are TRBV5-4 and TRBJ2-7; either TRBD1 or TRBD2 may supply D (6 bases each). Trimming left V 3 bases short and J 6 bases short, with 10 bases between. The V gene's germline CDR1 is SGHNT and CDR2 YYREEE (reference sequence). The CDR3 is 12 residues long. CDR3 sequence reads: CASSYGGGEQYF. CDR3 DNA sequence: TGTGCCAGCAGCTACGGGGGCGGCGAGCAGTACTTC.

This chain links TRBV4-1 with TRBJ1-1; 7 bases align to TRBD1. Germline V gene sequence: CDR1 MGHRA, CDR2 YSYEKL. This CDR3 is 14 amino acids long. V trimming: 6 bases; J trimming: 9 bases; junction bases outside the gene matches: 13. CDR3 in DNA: TGCGCCAGCAGTTTAAAGGCAGGGGGGAGTAAAGCTTTCTTT. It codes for CASSLKAGGSKAFF.

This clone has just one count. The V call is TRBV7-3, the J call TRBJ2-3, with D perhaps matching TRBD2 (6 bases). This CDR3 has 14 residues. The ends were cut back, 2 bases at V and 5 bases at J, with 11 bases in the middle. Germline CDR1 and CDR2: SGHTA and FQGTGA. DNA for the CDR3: TGTGCCAGCAGCTTACCGGGAGAGGAAGATACGCAGTATTTT. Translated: CASSLPGEEDTQYF.

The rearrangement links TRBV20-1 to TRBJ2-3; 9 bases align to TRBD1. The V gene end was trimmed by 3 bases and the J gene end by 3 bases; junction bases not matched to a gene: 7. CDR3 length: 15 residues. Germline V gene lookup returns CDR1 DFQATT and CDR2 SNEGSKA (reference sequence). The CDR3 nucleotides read TGCAGTGCTAGTACCGGGACAGGGTTTACAGATACGCAGTATTTT. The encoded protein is CSASTGTGFTDTQYF.

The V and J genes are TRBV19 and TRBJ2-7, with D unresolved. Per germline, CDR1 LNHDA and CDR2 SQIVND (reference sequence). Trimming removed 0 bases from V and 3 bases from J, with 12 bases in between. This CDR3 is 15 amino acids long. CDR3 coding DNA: TGTGCCAGTAGTATAGATCGGTCACTGTACTACGAGCAGTACTTC. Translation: CASSIDRSLYYEQYF.